The entry below gives a single T cell receptor (beta chain) sequence along with its context. The data are from a study of blood T cell repertoires in COVID-19. Only in-frame clones appear in the TCRdb table, and some are missing; sequencing was by immunoSEQ multiplex PCR. Of over 200,000 clones listed, 91% are singletons. Sequenced sample: PBMCs or T cells enriched from blood (not recorded which). The sequence was collected from a human donor in a cohort exposed to, infected with or recovered from COVID-19 (not recorded which). The donor label of this sample is uncertain.

The DNA of the CDR3 is TGTGCCAGCAGCGTGGGCCCCTGGGAGACCCAGTACTTC. Residues: CASSVGPWETQYF. The rearrangement joins TRBV9 to TRBJ2-5, with unresolved D. Germline values: CDR1 SGDLS, CDR2 YYNGEE. The CDR3 loop spans 13 amino acids. The V end was cut by 2 bases, the J end by 5 bases, with 10 bases between.